Given below is one T cell receptor (beta chain) in context. What it binds is unknown. The data stem from a study of T cell responses to AZD1222 COVID-19 vaccine. Study-wide results and caveats: Spike-specific TCR breadth and depth were elevated following two AZD1222 doses. In a largely white British group with more females than males, clonal diversity was possibly underestimated.

Profiled with immunoSEQ multiplex PCR; TCRdb holds only in-frame clones, not every one. Of 200,000 to 250,000 clones in the sample, 94% are singletons; the top ten hold 1.7%. The sequence derives from an adult who received the MenACWY meningococcal vaccine as a control. The source was peripheral blood, collected 28 days after the second dose of the MenACWY control vaccine.

CDR3 loop: CASTPGGNTEAFF. The CDR3 coding sequence is TGTGCCAGCACCCCGGGGGGGAACACTGAAGCTTTCTTT. The rearrangement uses TRBV7-8 and TRBJ1-1; possible D gene TRBD1, 5 bases. This CDR3 is built from 13 residues. Per germline, CDR1 SGHVS and CDR2 FQNEAQ. V was cut by 7 bases and J by 1 base, with 10 bases left in between. Supplemented by reference TRBV7-8 and TRBJ1-1, the full variable domain reads GAGVSQSPRYKVAKRGQDVALRCDPISGHVSLFWYQQALGQGPEFLTYFQNEAQLDKSGLPSDRFFAERPEGSVSTLKIQRTQQEDSAVYLCASTPGGNTEAFFGQGTRLTVV.